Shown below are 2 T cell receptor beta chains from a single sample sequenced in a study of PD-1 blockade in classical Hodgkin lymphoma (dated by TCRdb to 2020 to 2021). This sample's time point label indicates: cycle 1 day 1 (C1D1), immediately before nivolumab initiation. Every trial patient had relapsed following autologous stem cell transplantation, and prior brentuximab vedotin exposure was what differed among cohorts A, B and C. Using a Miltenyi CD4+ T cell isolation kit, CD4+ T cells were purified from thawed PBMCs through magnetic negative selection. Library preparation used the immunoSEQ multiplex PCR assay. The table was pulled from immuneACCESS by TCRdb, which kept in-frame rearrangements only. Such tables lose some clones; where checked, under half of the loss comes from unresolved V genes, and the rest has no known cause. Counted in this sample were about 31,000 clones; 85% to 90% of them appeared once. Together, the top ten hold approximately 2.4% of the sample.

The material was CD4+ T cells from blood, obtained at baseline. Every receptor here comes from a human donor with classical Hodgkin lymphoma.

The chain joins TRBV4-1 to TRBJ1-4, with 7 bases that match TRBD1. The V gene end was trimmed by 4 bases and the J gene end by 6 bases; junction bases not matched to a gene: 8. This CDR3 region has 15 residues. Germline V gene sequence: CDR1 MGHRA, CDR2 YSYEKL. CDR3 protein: CASSLSDREDEKLFF. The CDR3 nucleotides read TGCGCCAGCAGCCTATCCGACAGGGAGGATGAAAAACTGTTTTTT.

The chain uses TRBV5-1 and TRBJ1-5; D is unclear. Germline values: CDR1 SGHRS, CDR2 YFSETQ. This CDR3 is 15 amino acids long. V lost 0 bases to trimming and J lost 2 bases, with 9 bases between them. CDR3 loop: CASSLDDKGNQPQHF. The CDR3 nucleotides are TGCGCCAGCAGCTTGGACGATAAAGGCAATCAGCCCCAGCATTTT. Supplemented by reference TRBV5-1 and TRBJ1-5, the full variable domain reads KAGVTQTPRYLIKTRGQQVTLSCSPISGHRSVSWYQQTPGQGLQFLFEYFSETQRNKGNFPGRFSGRQFSNSRSEMNVSTLELGDSALYLCASSLDDKGNQPQHFGDGTRLSIL.